This T cell receptor beta chain was sequenced for a study of vaccination effects on CD4 cells after COVID-19. Clones were sequenced by immunoSEQ multiplex PCR, and TCRdb holds only the in-frame ones, with some missing. This sample has about 41,000 clones; roughly 70% occur once, and the top ten carry roughly 24%. This clone appeared a single time. Antigen specificity is unknown. CDR1 is MNHEY and CDR2 is SVGAGI in the germline V gene. CDR3 length: 15 residues. V lost 8 bases, J lost 2 bases, and 16 bases lay in between. The study, taken as a whole, reports: Only 1 of 255 vaccine-induced clones from healthy vaccinees cross-reacted with common cold coronaviruses.

Before sequencing took place, the ViraFEST assay used viral peptide pools to expand antigen-specific CD4+ T cells. Having been cultured for 10 days, the cells underwent CD4+ T cell isolation. No vaccinee had earlier SARS-CoV-2 infection, and nucleocapsid antibodies were negative. Specimen: CD4+ T cells from PBMCs cultured with HCoV-OC43 spike peptides, collected before COVID-19 vaccination. Subset: HCoV-OC43 spike overlapping peptide pool stimulation. The receptor's source is a human donor who received a COVID-19 vaccine. The chain uses TRBV6-5 and TRBJ2-1; D remains unclear. CDR3: CASADLISPYNEQFF. CDR3 nucleotides: TGTGCCAGCGCGGACCTTATCTCCCCCTACAATGAGCAGTTCTTC.